Below are 17 T cell receptor beta chains sequenced from a single sample in a study of blood T cell repertoires in COVID-19. Method: immunoSEQ multiplex PCR; TCRdb's copy keeps in-frame clones and lacks some. Of roughly 290,000 clones in the sample, just under 85% are singletons; the top ten hold around 4%. The sequencing sample was made of peripheral blood. The receptors were sampled from a woman aged 50 to 65 with active or convalescent COVID-19.

The chain employs TRBV28 and TRBJ2-3; D not certain. Germline assignment: CDR1 MDHEN and CDR2 SYDVKM. The V end was cut by 3 bases, the J end by 5 bases, with 9 bases between. CDR3 length: 13 residues. The CDR3 reads CASSFKVRDTQYF. For the CDR3, the DNA is TGTGCCAGCAGTTTCAAAGTGAGAGATACGCAGTATTTT.

This clone was recorded a few times. V is TRBV11-1 and J is TRBJ2-2, with 8 bases lining up with TRBD1. The germline V gene encodes CDR1 SGHAT and CDR2 FQDESV (reference sequence). This CDR3 region has 16 residues. V lost 5 bases and J lost 5; bases outside the gene matches: 10. The CDR3 DNA reads TGTGCCAGCAGCGCAACCGGGACAGGAGATACCGGGGAGCTGTTTTTT. Amino acid sequence: CASSATGTGDTGELFF.

The CDR3 loop is CASSIGTGMGVQPQHF. CDR3 sequence (DNA): TGTGCCAGTAGTATAGGGACAGGGATGGGTGTTCAGCCCCAGCATTTT. The V gene is TRBV19, the J gene TRBJ1-5; 8 nucleotides match TRBD1. The germline gives CDR1 LNHDA, CDR2 SQIVND (reference sequence). This CDR3 is 16 amino acids long. The ends lost 1 base at V and 6 bases at J; junction bases unmatched: 8.

This clone was observed once. The J gene is TRBJ2-1, the V gene TRBV5-4; TRBD2 might be the D (5 bases). Germline CDR1 reads SGHNT; CDR2 reads YYREEE (reference sequence). This CDR3 contains 13 residues. V shed 5 bases and J shed 7 bases, with 13 bases lying between them. CDR3 sequence reads: CASRSTSGNEQFF. The CDR3 bases are TGTGCCAGCAGAAGTACTTCGGGGAATGAGCAGTTCTTC.

This chain connects TRBV19 to TRBJ2-3, with D possibly TRBD2 on 6 matching bases. Germline CDR1 is LNHDA and CDR2 is SQIVND (reference sequence). The ends were cut back, 6 bases at V and 1 base at J, with 11 bases in the middle. This CDR3 comprises 14 residues. The CDR3, as DNA: TGTGCCAGTAGCGGGACTGGCGGCACAGATACGCAGTATTTT. Translating gives CASSGTGGTDTQYF.

DNA of the CDR3: TGCGCCAGCAGCACCATGGGGGGATTCTCCTACGAGCAGTACTTC. Translated, it gives CASSTMGGFSYEQYF. This chain connects TRBV5-1 to TRBJ2-7; possible D gene TRBD2, 6 bases. Looked up from germline, CDR1 is SGHRS and CDR2 is YFSETQ. This CDR3 is built from 15 residues. With 4 bases removed from V and 0 bases from J, the gap between germline ends came to 14 bases.

The chain carries TRBV28 and TRBJ2-7; D possibly corresponds to TRBD1 (6 bases). V lost 5 bases, J lost 3 bases, and 17 bases lay in between. The germline V gene has CDR1 MDHEN and CDR2 SYDVKM. This CDR3 has 15 amino acids. The CDR3, as DNA: TGTGCCAGCAGTCTAGGACAGCCGGATCACTACGAGCAGTACTTC. Its protein product is CASSLGQPDHYEQYF.

This chain uses TRBV30 with TRBJ2-2, with TRBD2 matching over 9 bases. Trimming at V came to 0 bases and at J to 7 bases, leaving 6 bases not matched to a gene. The CDR3 spans 15 residues. The germline V gene has CDR1 GTSNPN and CDR2 SVGIG (reference sequence). The CDR3 loop is CAWSVGTSFGGELFF. The CDR3 coding sequence is TGTGCCTGGAGTGTTGGGACTAGCTTCGGCGGGGAGCTGTTTTTT.

V gene TRBV12-3 or TRBV12-4 combines with J gene TRBJ2-1; D may be TRBD2 (5 bases). The CDR3 length is 11 residues. V was pared by 5 bases and J by 9 bases, with 8 bases between. The CDR3 here is CASSTRPEQFF. The CDR3 nucleotides read TGTGCCAGCAGTACTAGACCTGAGCAGTTCTTC.

This clone has only one observation. The J gene is TRBJ2-1, the V gene TRBV6-1; no definite D call. Germline V CDR1 and CDR2: MNHNS, SASEGT. Trimming pared 1 base from V and 8 bases from J, leaving 9 bases between. This CDR3 spans 13 amino acids. The CDR3 reads CASSEGGADEQFF. The CDR3 DNA reads TGTGCCAGCAGTGAAGGAGGCGCGGATGAGCAGTTCTTC.

This clone was seen only once. The chain links TRBV9 to TRBJ1-5, with 10 positions matching TRBD1. The CDR3 runs 15 residues. The ends lost 2 bases at V and 4 bases at J; junction bases unmatched: 3. Looked up from germline, CDR1 is SGDLS and CDR2 is YYNGEE. As DNA, the CDR3 is TGTGCCAGCAGCGTTGGGACAGGGGCGAATCAGCCCCAGCATTTT. It is translated as CASSVGTGANQPQHF. Together with reference TRBV9 and TRBJ1-5, the CDR3 gives the full variable domain: DSGVTQTPKHLITATGQRVTLRCSPRSGDLSVYWYQQSLDQGLQFLIQYYNGEERAKGNILERFSAQQFPDLHSELNLSSLELGDSALYFCASSVGTGANQPQHFGDGTRLSIL.

This clone has only a few counts. V gene TRBV5-1 combines with J gene TRBJ2-7; D is possibly TRBD2 (6 bases). V was clipped by 3 bases and J by 7 bases, with 17 bases between them. This CDR3 comprises 14 residues. Germline CDR1 reads SGHRS; CDR2 reads YFSETQ. CDR3 in amino acids: CASSSGLELWEQYF. For the CDR3, the DNA is TGCGCCAGCAGCTCGGGACTGGAGCTTTGGGAGCAGTACTTC.

J is TRBJ1-2 and V is TRBV3-1 (or the pseudogene TRBV3-2); D gene uncertain. This CDR3 comprises 12 residues. Per the germline V gene, CDR1 is LGHDT and CDR2 is YNNKEL (reference sequence). Trimming shortened V by 7 bases and J by 7 bases, and 13 bases separated the two germline ends. Here the CDR3 reads CASTEWAFGYTF. The CDR3, as DNA: TGTGCCAGCACCGAGTGGGCCTTTGGCTACACCTTC.

The chain links TRBV29-1 to TRBJ2-3; unclear D gene. The CDR3 consists of 14 residues. Germline V CDR1 and CDR2: SQVTM, ANQGSEA. V lost 7 bases to trimming and J lost 0 bases, with 14 bases between them. CDR3 sequence reads: CSASRDTSTDTQYF. The CDR3 DNA reads as TGCAGCGCCTCCCGAGACACCAGCACAGATACGCAGTATTTT.

V gene TRBV13 combines with J gene TRBJ2-5, with 8 bases fitting TRBD2. CDR3 length: 15 amino acids. Unmatched junction bases numbered 3, after V lost 2 bases and J lost 1 base. Germline V lookup: CDR1 PRHDT, CDR2 FYEKMQ (reference sequence). The CDR3 region is CASSLLAGSQETQYF. The CDR3 bases are TGTGCCAGCAGCTTACTAGCGGGCTCCCAAGAGACCCAGTACTTC.

This clone appeared a few times. The chain carries TRBV6-5 and TRBJ1-1; the D gene is possibly TRBD1 (6 bases). This CDR3 is 13 amino acids long. Germline V gene data show CDR1 as MNHEY and CDR2 as SVGAGI. V lost 2 bases to trimming and J lost 8 bases, with 12 bases between them. The CDR3 region has the DNA TGTGCCAGCAGTTACCGGGGGGCTGGAGAAGCTTTCTTT. It is translated as CASSYRGAGEAFF.

This clone was observed a few times. Additional DNA sequences in this sample encode the identical CDR3. The chain uses TRBV5-1 and TRBJ1-3; D is unclear. Trimming removed 0 bases from V and 4 bases from J, with 14 bases in between. The CDR3 extends over 16 amino acids. Looked up from germline, CDR1 is SGHRS and CDR2 is YFSETQ. The CDR3 here is CASSLAGVQRGNTIYF. In DNA, the CDR3 is TGCGCCAGCAGCTTGGCCGGCGTCCAGAGGGGAAACACCATATATTTT.